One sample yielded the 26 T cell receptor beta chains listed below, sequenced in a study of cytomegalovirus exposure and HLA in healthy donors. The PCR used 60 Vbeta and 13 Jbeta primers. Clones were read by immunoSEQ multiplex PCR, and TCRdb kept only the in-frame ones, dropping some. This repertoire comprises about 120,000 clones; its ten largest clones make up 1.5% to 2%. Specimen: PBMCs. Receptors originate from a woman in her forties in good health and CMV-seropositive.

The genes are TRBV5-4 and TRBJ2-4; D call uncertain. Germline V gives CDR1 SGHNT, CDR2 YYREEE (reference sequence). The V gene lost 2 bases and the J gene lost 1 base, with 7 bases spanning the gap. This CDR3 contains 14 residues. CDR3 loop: CASSLGEAKNIQYF. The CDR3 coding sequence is TGTGCCAGCAGCTTAGGAGAGGCCAAAAACATTCAGTACTTC.

The CDR3 nucleotides are TGTGCCAGCAGCTTAACTCGGCTAGCGGGAGGGCCGAGCGGGGAGCTGTTTTTT. Translated: CASSLTRLAGGPSGELFF. The chain carries TRBV7-3 and TRBJ2-2; TRBD2 aligns across 12 bases. Germline CDR1 reads SGHTA; CDR2 reads FQGTGA. The CDR3 covers 18 residues. The trim removed 0 bases at V and 7 bases at J, leaving 9 bases unmatched.

CDR3 amino acids: CASSERPSGRAGGQFF. Here the CDR3 DNA reads TGTGCCAGCAGTGAAAGGCCTAGCGGGAGGGCCGGGGGTCAGTTCTTC. This chain joins TRBV2 and TRBJ2-1, with TRBD2 identical over 12 bases. The V segment lost 2 bases and the J segment 13 bases; nucleotides outside the gene matches: 12. Per germline, CDR1 SNHLY and CDR2 FYNNEI. There are 16 residues in the CDR3. The full variable domain, completed using reference TRBV2 and TRBJ2-1, is EPEVTQTPSHQVTQMGQEVILRCVPISNHLYFYWYRQILGQKVEFLVSFYNNEISEKSEIFDDQFSVERPDGSNFTLKIRSTKLEDSAMYFCASSERPSGRAGGQFFGPGTRLTVL.

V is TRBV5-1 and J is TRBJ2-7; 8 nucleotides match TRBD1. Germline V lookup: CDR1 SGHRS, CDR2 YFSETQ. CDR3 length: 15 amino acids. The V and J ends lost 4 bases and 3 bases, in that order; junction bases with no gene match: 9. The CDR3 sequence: CASSVSGTGNYEQYF. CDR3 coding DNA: TGCGCCAGCAGCGTGTCCGGGACAGGTAACTACGAGCAGTACTTC.

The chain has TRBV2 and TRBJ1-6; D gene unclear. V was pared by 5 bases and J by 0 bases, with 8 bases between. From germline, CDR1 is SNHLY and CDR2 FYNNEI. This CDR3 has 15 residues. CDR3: CASSLRGSYNSPLHF. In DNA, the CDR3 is TGTGCCAGCAGTCTCCGGGGCTCCTATAATTCACCCCTCCACTTT.

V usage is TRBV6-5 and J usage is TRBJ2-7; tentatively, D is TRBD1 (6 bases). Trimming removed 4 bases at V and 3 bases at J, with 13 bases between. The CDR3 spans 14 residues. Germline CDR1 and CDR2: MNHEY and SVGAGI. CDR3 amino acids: CASSSGEGYYEQYF. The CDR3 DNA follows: TGTGCCAGCAGTTCAGGGGAAGGGTACTACGAGCAGTACTTC.

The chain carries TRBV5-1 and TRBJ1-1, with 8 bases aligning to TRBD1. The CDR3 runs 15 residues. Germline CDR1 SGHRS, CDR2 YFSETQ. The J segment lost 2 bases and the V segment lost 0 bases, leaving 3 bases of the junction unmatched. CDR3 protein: CASSLVTGVNTEAFF. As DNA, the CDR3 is TGCGCCAGCAGCTTGGTGACAGGGGTCAACACTGAAGCTTTCTTT.

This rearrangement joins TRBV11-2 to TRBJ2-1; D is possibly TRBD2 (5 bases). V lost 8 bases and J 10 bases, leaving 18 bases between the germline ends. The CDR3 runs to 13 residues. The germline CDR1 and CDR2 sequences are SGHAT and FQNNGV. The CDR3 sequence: CASVKLAGGEQFF. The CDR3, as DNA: TGTGCCAGCGTAAAGCTAGCAGGCGGCGAGCAGTTCTTC.

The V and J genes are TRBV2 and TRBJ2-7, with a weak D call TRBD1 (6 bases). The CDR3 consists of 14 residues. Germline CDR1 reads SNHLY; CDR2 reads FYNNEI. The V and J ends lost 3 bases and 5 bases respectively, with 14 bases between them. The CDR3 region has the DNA TGTGCCAGCAGTGACCAGGGGTTTAGGAACGAGCAGTACTTC. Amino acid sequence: CASSDQGFRNEQYF.

The CDR3 is CASSWGTSGSTDTQYF. CDR3 DNA sequence: TGCGCCAGCAGCTGGGGGACTAGCGGGAGCACAGATACGCAGTATTTT. The chain couples TRBV5-1 to TRBJ2-3; 12 bases align to TRBD2. The CDR3 spans 16 residues. V lost 3 bases, J lost 0 bases, and 2 bases stayed unmatched. From germline, CDR1 is SGHRS and CDR2 YFSETQ.

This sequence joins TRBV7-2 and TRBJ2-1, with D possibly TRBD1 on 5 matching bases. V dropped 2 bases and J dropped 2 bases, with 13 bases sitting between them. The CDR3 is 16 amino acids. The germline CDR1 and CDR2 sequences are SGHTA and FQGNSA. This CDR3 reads CASSLSGQGPYNEQFF. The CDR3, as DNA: TGTGCCAGCAGCTTATCTGGGCAGGGTCCCTACAATGAGCAGTTCTTC.

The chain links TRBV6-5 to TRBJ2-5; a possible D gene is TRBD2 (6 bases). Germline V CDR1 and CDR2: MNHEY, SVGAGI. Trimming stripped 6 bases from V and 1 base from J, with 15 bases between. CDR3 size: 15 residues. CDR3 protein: CASSRGLALQETQYF. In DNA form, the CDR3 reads TGTGCCAGCAGCCGGGGACTGGCGCTCCAAGAGACCCAGTACTTC.

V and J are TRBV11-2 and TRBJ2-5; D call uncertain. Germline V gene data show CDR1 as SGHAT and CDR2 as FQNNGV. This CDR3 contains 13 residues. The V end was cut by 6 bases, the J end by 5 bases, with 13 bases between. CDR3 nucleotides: TGTGCCAGCAGTATGGGCCGGTGGGAGACCCAGTACTTC. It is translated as CASSMGRWETQYF.

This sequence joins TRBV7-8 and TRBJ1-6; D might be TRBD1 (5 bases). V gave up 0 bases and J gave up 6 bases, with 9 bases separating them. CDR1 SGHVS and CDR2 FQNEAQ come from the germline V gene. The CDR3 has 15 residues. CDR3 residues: CASSLAGDSNSPLHF. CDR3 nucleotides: TGTGCCAGCAGCTTAGCGGGCGACAGTAATTCACCCCTCCACTTT.

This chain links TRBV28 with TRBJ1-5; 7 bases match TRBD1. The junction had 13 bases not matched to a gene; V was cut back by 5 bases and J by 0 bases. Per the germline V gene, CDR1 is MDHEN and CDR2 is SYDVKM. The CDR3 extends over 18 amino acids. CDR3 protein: CASSLSGTATYSNQPQHF. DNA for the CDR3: TGTGCCAGCAGTCTTTCCGGGACAGCAACCTATAGCAATCAGCCCCAGCATTTT.

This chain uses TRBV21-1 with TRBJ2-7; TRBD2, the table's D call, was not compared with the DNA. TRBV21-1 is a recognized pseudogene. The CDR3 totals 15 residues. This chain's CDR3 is CASSPPGVSSYEQYF. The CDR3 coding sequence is TGTGCCAGCAGCCCGCCGGGGGTGAGCTCCTACGAGCAGTACTTC.

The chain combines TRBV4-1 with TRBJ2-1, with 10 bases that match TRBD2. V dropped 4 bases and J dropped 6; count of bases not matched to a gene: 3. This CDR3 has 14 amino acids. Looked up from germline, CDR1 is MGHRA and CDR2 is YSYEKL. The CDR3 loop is CASSLASGGNEQFF. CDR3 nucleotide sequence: TGCGCCAGCAGCCTGGCTAGCGGGGGCAATGAGCAGTTCTTC.

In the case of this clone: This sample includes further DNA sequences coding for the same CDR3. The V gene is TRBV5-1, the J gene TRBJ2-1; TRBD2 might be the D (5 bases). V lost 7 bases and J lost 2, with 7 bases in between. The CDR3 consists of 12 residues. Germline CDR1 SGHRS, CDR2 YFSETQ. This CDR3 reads CASSGTYNEQFF. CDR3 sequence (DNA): TGCGCCAGCTCCGGGACCTACAATGAGCAGTTCTTC.

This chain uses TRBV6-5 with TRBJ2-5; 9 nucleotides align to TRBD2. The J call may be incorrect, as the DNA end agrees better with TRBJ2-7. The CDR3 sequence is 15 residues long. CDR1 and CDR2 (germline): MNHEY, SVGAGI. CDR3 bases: TGTGCCAGCAGCTTAGCGGGAGCGGGGCACTACGAGCAGTACTTC. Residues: CASSLAGAGHYEQYF.

CDR3 in DNA: TGTGCCAGCAGTGTAGGGCGGGCGGGTAGAAAGACCCAGTACTTC. Translated: CASSVGRAGRKTQYF. This chain uses TRBV6-1 with TRBJ2-5; D perhaps matches TRBD2 (5 bases). V was pared by 4 bases and J by 6 bases, with 18 bases between. The CDR3 loop spans 15 amino acids. Germline CDR1 MNHNS, CDR2 SASEGT.

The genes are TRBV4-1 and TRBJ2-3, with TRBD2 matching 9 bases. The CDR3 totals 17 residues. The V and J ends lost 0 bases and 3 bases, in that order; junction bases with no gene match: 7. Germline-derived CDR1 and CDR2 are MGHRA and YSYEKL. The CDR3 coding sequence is TGCGCCAGCAGCCAAGATGGTAGCGGGAGAAGGACAGATACGCAGTATTTT. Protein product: CASSQDGSGRRTDTQYF.

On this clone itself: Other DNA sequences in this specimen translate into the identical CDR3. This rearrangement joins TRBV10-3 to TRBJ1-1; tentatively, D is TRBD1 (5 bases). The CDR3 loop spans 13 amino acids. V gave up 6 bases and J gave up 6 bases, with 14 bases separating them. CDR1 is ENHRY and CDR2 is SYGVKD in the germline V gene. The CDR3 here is CAISLSGGAEAFF. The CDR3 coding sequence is TGTGCCATCAGCCTCTCCGGGGGAGCTGAAGCTTTCTTT.

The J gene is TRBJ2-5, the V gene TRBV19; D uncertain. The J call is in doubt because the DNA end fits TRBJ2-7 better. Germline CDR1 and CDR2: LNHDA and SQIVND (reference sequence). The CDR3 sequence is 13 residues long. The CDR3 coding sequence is TGTGCCAGTAGTATCTCCAATGCCTACGAGCAGTACTTC. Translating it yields CASSISNAYEQYF.

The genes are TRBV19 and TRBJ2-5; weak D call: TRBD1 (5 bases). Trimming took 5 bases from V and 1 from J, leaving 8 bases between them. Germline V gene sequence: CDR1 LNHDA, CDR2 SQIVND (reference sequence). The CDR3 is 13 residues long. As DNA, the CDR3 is TGTGCCAGTAGTCCAGGGTTCCAAGAGACCCAGTACTTC. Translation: CASSPGFQETQYF.

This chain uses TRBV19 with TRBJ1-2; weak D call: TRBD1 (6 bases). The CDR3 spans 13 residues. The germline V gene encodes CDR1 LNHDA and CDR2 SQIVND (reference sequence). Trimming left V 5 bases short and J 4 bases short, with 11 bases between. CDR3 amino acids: CASSQDRFYGYTF. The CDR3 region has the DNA TGTGCCAGTAGTCAAGACAGGTTCTATGGCTACACCTTC.

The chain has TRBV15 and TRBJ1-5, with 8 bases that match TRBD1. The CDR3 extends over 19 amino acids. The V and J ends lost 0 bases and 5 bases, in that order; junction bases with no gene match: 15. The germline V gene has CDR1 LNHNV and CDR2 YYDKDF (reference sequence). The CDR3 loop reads CATSREESGQEILYQPQHF. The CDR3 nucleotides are TGTGCCACCAGCAGAGAAGAATCGGGACAGGAGATTCTTTATCAGCCCCAGCATTTT.